This TCR beta chain appears in the sequencing data of a study of blood T cell repertoires in COVID-19. Study as a whole: Samples of COVID-19 (acute and convalescent) were obtained from the United States, Italy and Spain.

The protocol was immunoSEQ multiplex PCR, while the TCRdb copy is restricted to in-frame clones and leaves out a portion. Here the sample spans about 130,000 clones, around 73% being singletons. Participants were aged roughly 18 to 90 years, lived in around 22 US areas, and enrolled virtually. Cohorts were assigned according to the clinical history that participants reported. The CDR3 runs to 15 residues. V shed 7 bases, J shed 9 bases, and the junction held 9 bases outside the gene matches. Germline V gene data show CDR1 as SNHLY and CDR2 as FYNNEI. This TCR was recovered from a woman between 50 and 59 years old who had recovered from COVID-19. V is TRBV2 and J is TRBJ1-6, with 10 bases aligning to TRBD1. Sequencing was done on a sample of PBMCs or T cells enriched from blood (not recorded which). Written as DNA, the CDR3 is TGTGCCAGCAACTTAGACAGGGGGCAAGGTTCACCCCTCCACTTT. This translates into CASNLDRGQGSPLHF.